At least ten counts were recorded for the clone carrying this T cell receptor (beta chain). This record belongs to a study of T cells in Graves' hyperthyroidism and ophthalmopathy. After removal of 5 bases from V and 5 bases from J, the junction contained 5 bases not matched to a gene. The CDR3 length is 16 residues. Germline V gene lookup returns CDR1 MDHEN and CDR2 SYDVKM. RNA transcripts provided the source from which TCR beta CDR3 regions were amplified. First-round RT-PCR of the TCR CDR3 relied on the HTBI primer set. TCRdb itself ran the multiplex PCR reads through MiXCR, one entry per CDR3 protein. The sample has roughly 400,000 distinct CDR3 sequences; more than 13% are singletons.

Sequencing used blood. The chain couples TRBV28 to TRBJ2-1; 14 positions match TRBD2. The receptor's source is a man in his fifties or sixties with Graves' ophthalmopathy. CDR3: CASSHRTSGRNNEQFF. The DNA of the CDR3 is TGTGCCAGCAGTCATAGGACTAGCGGGAGGAACAATGAGCAGTTCTTC.